The present T cell receptor beta chain was sequenced within a study of blood T cell repertoires in COVID-19. Background on the study: Italy, Spain and the United States were the sources of the convalescent and acute COVID-19 samples. The analysed material was cDNA or gDNA that came from T cells, B-cell-depleted T cells, or PBMCs.

Original data processing: Amplification of reference gene primers was used by the study to estimate nucleated cell counts. Assay used: immunoSEQ multiplex PCR; TCRdb lists only in-frame clones, some missing. The V and J calls and clone size come from that table; D and trimming were worked out from the DNA. The table shows nearly 250,000 clones, with just under 85% occurring only once. What was sequenced was peripheral blood. The receptor comes from an elderly woman with acute or convalescent COVID-19.

The CDR3 nucleotides are TGTGCCAGCAGCTTAACAGGTGCCGGGAATGAGCAGTTCTTC. Its protein product is CASSLTGAGNEQFF. V and J are TRBV7-3 and TRBJ2-1; D is ambiguous. The CDR3 spans 14 residues. The germline V gene has CDR1 SGHTA and CDR2 FQGTGA. V lost 0 bases, J lost 7 bases, and 10 bases lay in between.